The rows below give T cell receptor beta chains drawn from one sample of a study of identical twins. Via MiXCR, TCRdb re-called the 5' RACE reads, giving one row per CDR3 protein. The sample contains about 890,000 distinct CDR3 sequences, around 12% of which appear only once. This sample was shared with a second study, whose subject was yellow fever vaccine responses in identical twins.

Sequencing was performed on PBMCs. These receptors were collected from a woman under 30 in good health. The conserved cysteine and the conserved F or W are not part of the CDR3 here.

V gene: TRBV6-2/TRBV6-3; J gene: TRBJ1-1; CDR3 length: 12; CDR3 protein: ASSYIEMNTEAF
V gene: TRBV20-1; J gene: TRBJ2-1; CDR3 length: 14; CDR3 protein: SARLQAGGPYNEQF
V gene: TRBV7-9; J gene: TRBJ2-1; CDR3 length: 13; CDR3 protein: ASSRFGTEFNEQF
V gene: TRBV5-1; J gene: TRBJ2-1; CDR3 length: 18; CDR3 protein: ASSSEGGFGPAGSYNEQF
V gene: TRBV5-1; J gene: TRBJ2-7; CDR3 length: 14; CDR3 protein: ASSFELADPPYEQY
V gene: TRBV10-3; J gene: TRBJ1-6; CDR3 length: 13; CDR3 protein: AISENDRFLSPLH
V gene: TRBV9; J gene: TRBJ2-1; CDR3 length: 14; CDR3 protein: ASSVELTSAYNEQF
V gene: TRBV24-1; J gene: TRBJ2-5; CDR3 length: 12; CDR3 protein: ATSDRTGLETQY
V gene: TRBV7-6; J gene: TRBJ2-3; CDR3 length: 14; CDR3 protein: ASSLSNYPITDTQY
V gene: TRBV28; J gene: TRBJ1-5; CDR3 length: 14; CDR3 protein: ASSVTQGLRNQPQH
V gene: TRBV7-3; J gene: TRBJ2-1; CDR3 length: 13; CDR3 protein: ASSFMASDYNEQF
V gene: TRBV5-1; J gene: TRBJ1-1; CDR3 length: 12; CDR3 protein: ASSWGTMNTEAF
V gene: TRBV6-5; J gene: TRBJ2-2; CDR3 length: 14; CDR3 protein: ASSYPGLTATGELF
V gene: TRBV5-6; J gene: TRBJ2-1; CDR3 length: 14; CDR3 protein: ASSLGGASGWNEQF
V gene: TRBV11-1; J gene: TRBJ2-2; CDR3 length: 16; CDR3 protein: ASSPRTGQLTNTGELF
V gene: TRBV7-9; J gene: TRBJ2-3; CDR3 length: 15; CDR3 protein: ASSFHRTSGDTDTQY
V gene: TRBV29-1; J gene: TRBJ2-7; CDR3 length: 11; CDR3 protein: SAGTSGSNEQY
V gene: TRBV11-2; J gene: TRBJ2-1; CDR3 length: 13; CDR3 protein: ASSFRDTGGSEQF
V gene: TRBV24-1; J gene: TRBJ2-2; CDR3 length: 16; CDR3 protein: ATSGRGSDSKDTGELF
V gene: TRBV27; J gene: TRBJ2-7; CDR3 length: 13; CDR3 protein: ASRVISREGYEQY
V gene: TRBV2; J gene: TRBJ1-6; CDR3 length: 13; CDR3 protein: ASMNTPGLTSPLH
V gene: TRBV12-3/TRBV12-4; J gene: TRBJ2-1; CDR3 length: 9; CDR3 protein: AGGSYNEQF
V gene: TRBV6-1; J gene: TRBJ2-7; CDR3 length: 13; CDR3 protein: ASNGGRLAAYEQY
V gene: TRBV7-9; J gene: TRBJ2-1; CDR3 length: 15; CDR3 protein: ASSSTSGPLAYNEQF
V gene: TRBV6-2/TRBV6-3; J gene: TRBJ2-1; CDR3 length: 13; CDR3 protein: ASSRGRRSYNEQF
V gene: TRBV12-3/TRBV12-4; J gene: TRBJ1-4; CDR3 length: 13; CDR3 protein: ASSLTGFTNEKLF
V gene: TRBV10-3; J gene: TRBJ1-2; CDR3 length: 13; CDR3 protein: AIGGQSSSNYGYT
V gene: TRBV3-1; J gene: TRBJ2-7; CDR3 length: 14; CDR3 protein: ASSQDTGTGPYEQY
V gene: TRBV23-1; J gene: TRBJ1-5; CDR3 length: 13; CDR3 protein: ASSQSRGKRQPQH
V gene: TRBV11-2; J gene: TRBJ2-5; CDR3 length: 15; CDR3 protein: ASSPRTSGRDLGTQY
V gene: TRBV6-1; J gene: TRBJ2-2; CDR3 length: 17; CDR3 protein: ASSPRLAGGYANTGELF
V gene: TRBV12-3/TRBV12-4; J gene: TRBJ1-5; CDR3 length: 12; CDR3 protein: ASRRTGGNQPQH
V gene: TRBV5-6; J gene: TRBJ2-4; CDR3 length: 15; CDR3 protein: ASSLVPGRGVGNIQY
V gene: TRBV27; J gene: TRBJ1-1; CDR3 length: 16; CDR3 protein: ASSLSFYRVGLNTEAF
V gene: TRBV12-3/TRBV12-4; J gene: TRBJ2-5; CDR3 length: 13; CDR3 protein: ASRSPGQTRETQY
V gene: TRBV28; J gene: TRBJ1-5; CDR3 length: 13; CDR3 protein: ASVPRDRGLQPQH
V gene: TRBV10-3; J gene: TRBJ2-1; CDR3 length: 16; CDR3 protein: AISPNSGGLDYYNEQF
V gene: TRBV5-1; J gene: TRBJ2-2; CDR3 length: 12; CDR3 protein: ASSPDRETGELF
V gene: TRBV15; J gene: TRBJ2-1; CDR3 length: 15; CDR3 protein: ATSREALGTGVNEQF
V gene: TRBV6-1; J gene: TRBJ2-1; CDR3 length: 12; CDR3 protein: ASSRTSGGNEQF
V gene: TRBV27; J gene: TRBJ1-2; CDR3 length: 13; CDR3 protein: ASSSNRGKNYGYT
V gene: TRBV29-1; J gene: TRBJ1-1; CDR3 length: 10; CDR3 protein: SVGQAGTEAF
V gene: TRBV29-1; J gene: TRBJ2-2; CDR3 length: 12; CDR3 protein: SVVWLANTGELF
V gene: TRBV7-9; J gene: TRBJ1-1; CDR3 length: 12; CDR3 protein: ASSPRTGEAEAF
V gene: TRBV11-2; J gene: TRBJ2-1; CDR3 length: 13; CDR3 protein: ASSQYPGSYNEQF
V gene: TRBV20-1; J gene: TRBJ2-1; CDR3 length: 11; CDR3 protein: SARAIDFNEQF
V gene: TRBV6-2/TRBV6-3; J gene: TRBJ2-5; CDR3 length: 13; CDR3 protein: ASTPSGGRQETQY
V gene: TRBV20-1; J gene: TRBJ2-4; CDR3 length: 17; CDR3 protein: SASPVGSGGAGVKNIQY
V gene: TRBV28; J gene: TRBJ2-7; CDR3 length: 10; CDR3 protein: ASSPQSYEQY
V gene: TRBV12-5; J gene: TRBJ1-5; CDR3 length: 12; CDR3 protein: ASGLGENSQPQH
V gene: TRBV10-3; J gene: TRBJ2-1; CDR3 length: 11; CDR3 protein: AISELGIDEQF
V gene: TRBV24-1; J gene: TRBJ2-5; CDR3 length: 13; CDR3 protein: ATRGSGGGQETQY
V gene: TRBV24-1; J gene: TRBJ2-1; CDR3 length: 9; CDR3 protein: ATSWGYEQF
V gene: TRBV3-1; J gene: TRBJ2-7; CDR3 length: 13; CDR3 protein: ASSQHTSGPYEQY
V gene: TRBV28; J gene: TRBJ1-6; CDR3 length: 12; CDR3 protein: AYRTGVYNSPLH
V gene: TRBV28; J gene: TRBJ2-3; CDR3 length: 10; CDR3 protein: ASDRGPDTQY
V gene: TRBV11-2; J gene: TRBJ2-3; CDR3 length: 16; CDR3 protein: ASSPLGGRALSTDTQY